The rows below give T cell receptor beta chains drawn from one sample of a study of T cell changes during pregnancy in multiple sclerosis. The assay was immunoSEQ multiplex PCR, and TCRdb's table has in-frame clones only and misses some. The profile shows approximately 64,000 clones, around 92% of them singletons. Sample: peripheral blood, taken in the first trimester of pregnancy. These TCRs come from a female donor with multiple sclerosis, enrolled in a pregnancy study. CDR3s include the opening cysteine and the closing phenylalanine or tryptophan. The order of the fields is clone size, V gene, D gene, J gene, CDR3 length, CDR3 protein, CDR3 DNA. A D gene is named only where the DNA matches it firmly. The size entry is marked missing in some rows and otherwise reads once, few, many or a size class.

few,TRBV2,-,TRBJ1-2,13,CASSDTGSLGYTF,TGTGCCAGCAGTGACACGGGTAGCCTTGGCTACACCTTC
-,TRBV11-1,TRBD1,TRBJ1-4,15,CASSHTTGQGAELFF,TGTGCCAGCAGCCATACAACGGGACAGGGGGCAGAACTGTTTTTT
-,TRBV7-8,-,TRBJ2-1,16,CASSLGFGGVQDEQFF,TGTGCCAGCAGCTTAGGTTTCGGCGGGGTTCAGGATGAGCAGTTCTTC
-,TRBV19,TRBD1,TRBJ2-2,16,CASSRYRGPSTGELFF,TGTGCCAGTAGCCGCTACAGGGGGCCTTCGACCGGGGAGCTGTTTTTT
-,TRBV7-9,TRBD1,TRBJ2-5,14,CASSHGQGQETQYF,TGTGCCAGCAGCCACGGACAGGGGCAAGAGACCCAGTACTTC
-,TRBV2,TRBD2,TRBJ2-3,15,CASSVLAVGTDTQYF,TGTGCCAGCAGTGTGCTAGCGGTGGGCACAGATACGCAGTATTTT
-,TRBV5-6,-,TRBJ2-7,15,CASSLGTGRVREQYF,TGTGCCAGCAGCTTGGGAACAGGTCGAGTGAGGGAGCAGTACTTC
-,TRBV2,-,TRBJ2-3,16,CASSYEGATYTDTQYF,TGTGCCAGCAGTTATGAGGGAGCGACCTACACAGATACGCAGTATTTT
once,TRBV7-9,TRBD2,TRBJ2-5,13,CASSLPAGAAQYF,TGTGCCAGCAGCTTACCAGCGGGAGCGGCCCAGTACTTC
-,TRBV11-2,-,TRBJ2-1,14,CASSLSARYNEQFF,TGTGCCAGCAGCTTATCGGCTAGATACAATGAGCAGTTCTTC
-,TRBV6-1,-,TRBJ2-3,15,CASSEPQSHTDTQYF,TGTGCCAGCAGTGAACCACAGTCTCACACAGATACGCAGTATTTT
-,TRBV25-1,-,TRBJ2-5,14,CASSEWLEQETQYF,TGTGCCAGCAGTGAGTGGTTAGAGCAAGAGACCCAGTACTTC
-,TRBV6-1,TRBD1,TRBJ1-1,15,CASSGLNRGRTEAFF,TGTGCCAGCAGTGGACTAAACAGGGGACGGACTGAAGCTTTCTTT
-,TRBV9,-,TRBJ2-1,16,CASSVELHSSYNEQFF,TGTGCCAGCAGCGTTGAGCTGCACAGCTCCTACAATGAGCAGTTCTTC
-,TRBV29-1,TRBD2,TRBJ2-7,16,CSVEGGTSLDGDEQYF,TGCAGCGTTGAAGGGGGGACTAGCCTCGACGGAGACGAGCAGTACTTC
-,TRBV7-3,-,TRBJ2-3,13,CASSLSGTDTQYF,TGTGCCAGCAGCTTAAGCGGAACAGATACGCAGTATTTT
-,TRBV14,-,TRBJ2-5,15,CASSQDPAGAAAQYF,TGTGCCAGCAGCCAAGATCCGGCGGGGGCGGCGGCCCAGTACTTC
-,TRBV5-4,TRBD1,TRBJ2-1,19,CASSPRGQGIKPIYNEQFF,TGTGCCAGCAGCCCACGGGGACAGGGAATCAAACCTATCTACAATGAGCAGTTCTTC
-,TRBV6-1,TRBD2,TRBJ2-1,17,CASSEKAAGVWNNEQFF,TGTGCCAGCAGTGAAAAGGCTGCGGGAGTGTGGAACAATGAGCAGTTCTTC
few,TRBV12-5,-,TRBJ1-5,18,CASGLVVLETGGNQPQHF,TGTGCTAGTGGTTTGGTAGTGTTAGAGACAGGTGGCAATCAGCCCCAGCATTTT
-,TRBV11-2,TRBD1,TRBJ2-7,15,CASSFGQGVVYEQYF,TGTGCCAGCAGCTTCGGACAGGGGGTCGTCTACGAGCAGTACTTC
-,TRBV7-3,TRBD2,TRBJ2-1,14,CASRSSGSYNEQFF,TGTGCCAGCAGGTCTAGCGGCTCCTACAATGAGCAGTTCTTC
-,TRBV5-8,-,TRBJ2-1,16,CASSQGDIFSYNEQFF,TGTGCCAGCAGTCAAGGGGACATCTTCTCCTACAATGAGCAGTTCTTC
-,TRBV5-4,TRBD1,TRBJ2-7,16,CASSLSRAQGIYEQYF,TGTGCCAGCAGCTTGTCCAGGGCACAGGGGATTTACGAGCAGTACTTC
-,TRBV29-1,TRBD2,TRBJ2-5,12,CSGSGGGKTQYF,TGCAGCGGTAGCGGGGGGGGGAAGACCCAGTACTTC
once,TRBV7-2,-,TRBJ2-7,16,CASSPHGTLGVYEQYF,TGTGCCAGCAGCCCCCATGGGACTTTAGGGGTCTACGAGCAGTACTTC
-,TRBV27,TRBD1,TRBJ1-2,13,CASRGTANYGYTF,TGTGCCAGCAGGGGGACAGCTAACTATGGCTACACCTTC
-,TRBV28,-,TRBJ2-1,16,CASSYLRGSSYNEQFF,TGTGCCAGCAGTTACCTAAGAGGGAGCTCCTACAATGAGCAGTTCTTC
once,TRBV30,-,TRBJ2-5,13,CAEAQSNQETQYF,TGTGCCGAGGCCCAGTCCAACCAAGAGACCCAGTACTTC
-,TRBV2,TRBD2,TRBJ2-3,15,CASSGRLAGTDTQYF,TGTGCCAGCAGTGGTCGTCTAGCGGGCACAGATACGCAGTATTTT
-,TRBV7-2,-,TRBJ1-3,16,CASSLLPGSSGNTIYF,TGTGCCAGCAGCTTGCTTCCAGGGTCCTCTGGAAACACCATATATTTT
-,TRBV11-3,-,TRBJ1-2,13,CASSLGGLDGYTF,TGTGCCAGCAGCTTAGGGGGCTTAGATGGCTACACCTTC
-,TRBV27,-,TRBJ2-3,18,CASSLGLLASTSTDTQYF,TGTGCCAGCAGTTTAGGTTTGTTAGCTAGCACTAGCACAGATACGCAGTATTTT
-,TRBV29-1,-,TRBJ1-1,12,CSAPGVNTEAFF,TGCAGCGCCCCAGGGGTGAACACTGAAGCTTTCTTT
-,TRBV2,TRBD2,TRBJ2-7,13,CASRPGLVYEQYF,TGTGCCAGCAGACCGGGACTAGTCTACGAGCAGTACTTC
few,TRBV7-3,-,TRBJ2-1,14,CASSLYQGRGEQFF,TGTGCCAGCAGCTTATACCAGGGGCGGGGGGAGCAGTTCTTC
-,TRBV18,-,TRBJ2-1,16,CASSPLQGPQYNEQFF,TGTGCCAGCTCACCCTTACAGGGCCCCCAGTACAATGAGCAGTTCTTC
-,TRBV7-9,-,TRBJ1-4,17,CASSFDAFGATNEKLFF,TGTGCCAGCAGCTTCGACGCCTTCGGAGCAACTAATGAAAAACTGTTTTTT
-,TRBV28,-,TRBJ2-2,11,CASSRAGELFF,TGTGCCAGCAGCCGAGCCGGGGAGCTGTTTTTT
-,TRBV25-1,-,TRBJ1-4,14,CASSPQPQEEKLFF,TGTGCCAGCAGCCCTCAACCTCAAGAGGAAAAACTGTTTTTT
few,TRBV4-2,-,TRBJ1-1,14,CASSQEIQDTEAFF,TGTGCCAGCAGCCAAGAGATCCAGGACACTGAAGCTTTCTTT
-,TRBV11-3,-,TRBJ1-1,13,CASSLVRNTEAFF,TGTGCCAGCAGCCTGGTCAGGAACACTGAAGCTTTCTTT
-,TRBV7-9,-,TRBJ2-2,17,CASSLFWQASNTGELFF,TGTGCCAGCAGCTTATTTTGGCAGGCGTCGAACACCGGGGAGCTGTTTTTT
-,TRBV6-6,-,TRBJ1-2,12,CASSPPAGSYTF,TGTGCCAGCAGCCCTCCGGCAGGGAGCTACACCTTC
once,TRBV5-3,TRBD2,TRBJ2-3,15,CARSPGREATDTQYF,TGTGCCAGAAGCCCTGGACGGGAGGCCACAGATACGCAGTATTTT
-,TRBV5-1,-,TRBJ1-1,13,CATRQAANTEAFF,TGCGCCACCAGACAGGCGGCGAACACTGAAGCTTTCTTT
-,TRBV6-1,-,TRBJ2-6,15,CASSPLSSGANVLTF,TGTGCCAGCAGTCCCCTGAGCTCTGGGGCCAACGTCCTGACTTTC
-,TRBV5-4,TRBD1,TRBJ1-4,14,CASSLTGAEEKLFF,TGTGCCAGCAGCTTGACAGGGGCTGAAGAAAAACTGTTTTTT
once,TRBV28,-,TRBJ2-1,13,CASSSPPGGEQFF,TGTGCCAGCAGTTCCCCCCCCGGGGGAGAGCAGTTCTTC
-,TRBV9,-,TRBJ2-6,18,CASSPRGLPYTGANVLTF,TGTGCCAGCAGCCCTAGAGGCCTTCCTTATACTGGGGCCAACGTCCTGACTTTC
-,TRBV6-1,-,TRBJ2-1,12,CASRDRANEQFF,TGTGCCAGCAGGGACAGAGCCAATGAGCAGTTCTTC
-,TRBV9,TRBD1,TRBJ1-2,17,CASSSTGAVSGNYGYTF,TGTGCCAGCAGTTCAACAGGGGCCGTGTCTGGAAACTATGGCTACACCTTC
-,TRBV18,TRBD1,TRBJ1-4,14,CASSAGTGNEKLFF,TGTGCCAGCTCAGCCGGGACAGGGAACGAAAAACTGTTTTTT
-,TRBV18,TRBD1,TRBJ1-4,14,CASSQDRGGEKLFF,TGTGCCAGCTCTCAGGACAGGGGTGGTGAAAAACTGTTTTTT
-,TRBV6-1,-,TRBJ2-5,13,CASSDSVVKTQYF,TGTGCCAGCAGTGATTCGGTGGTGAAGACCCAGTACTTC
-,TRBV5-4,-,TRBJ2-1,16,CASSLAGGPPYNEQFF,TGTGCCAGCAGCTTGGCCGGGGGGCCCCCCTACAATGAGCAGTTCTTC
-,TRBV6-1,TRBD2,TRBJ2-7,14,CASTMGGPGYEQYF,TGTGCCAGCACCATGGGAGGGCCGGGCTACGAGCAGTACTTC